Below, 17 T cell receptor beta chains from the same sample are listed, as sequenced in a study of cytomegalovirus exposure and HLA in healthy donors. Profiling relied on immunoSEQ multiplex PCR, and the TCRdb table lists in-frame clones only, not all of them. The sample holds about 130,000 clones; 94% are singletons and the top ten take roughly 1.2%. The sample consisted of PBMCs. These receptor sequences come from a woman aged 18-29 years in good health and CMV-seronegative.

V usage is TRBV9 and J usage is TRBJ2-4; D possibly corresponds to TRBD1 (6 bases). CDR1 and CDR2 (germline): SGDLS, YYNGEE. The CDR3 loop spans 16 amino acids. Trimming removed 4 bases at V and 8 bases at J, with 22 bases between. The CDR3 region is CASSHSVTGILDIQYF. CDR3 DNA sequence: TGTGCCAGCAGCCATAGCGTCACAGGGATCCTGGACATTCAGTACTTC.

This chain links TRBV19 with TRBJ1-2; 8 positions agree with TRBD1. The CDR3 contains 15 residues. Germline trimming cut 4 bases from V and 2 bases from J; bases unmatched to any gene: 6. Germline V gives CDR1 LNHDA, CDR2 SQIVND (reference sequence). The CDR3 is CASSKGQGVNYGYTF. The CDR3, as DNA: TGTGCCAGTAGTAAAGGACAGGGCGTAAACTATGGCTACACCTTC.

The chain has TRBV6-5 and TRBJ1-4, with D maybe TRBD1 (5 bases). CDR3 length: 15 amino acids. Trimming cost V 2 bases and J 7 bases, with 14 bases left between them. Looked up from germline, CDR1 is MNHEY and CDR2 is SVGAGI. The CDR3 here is CASSYAGQGAEKLFF. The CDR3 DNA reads TGTGCCAGCAGTTACGCAGGGCAAGGAGCTGAAAAACTGTTTTTT.

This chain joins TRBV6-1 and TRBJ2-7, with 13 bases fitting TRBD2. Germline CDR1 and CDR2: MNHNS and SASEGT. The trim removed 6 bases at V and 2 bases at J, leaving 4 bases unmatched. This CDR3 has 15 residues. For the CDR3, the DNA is TGTGCCAGCAGCGTACTAGCGGGAGGGCCCTACGAGCAGTACTTC. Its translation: CASSVLAGGPYEQYF.

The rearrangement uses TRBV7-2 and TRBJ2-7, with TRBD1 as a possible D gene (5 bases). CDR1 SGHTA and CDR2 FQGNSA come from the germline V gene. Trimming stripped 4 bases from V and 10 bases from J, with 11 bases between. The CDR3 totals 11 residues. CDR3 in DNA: TGTGCCAGCAGCTCCACCCAGGGACAGTACTTC. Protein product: CASSSTQGQYF. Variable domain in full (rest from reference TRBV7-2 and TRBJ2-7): GAGVSQSPSNKVTEKGKDVELRCDPISGHTALYWYRQSLGQGLEFLIYFQGNSAPDKSGLPSDRFSAERTGGSVSTLTIQRTQQEDSAVYLCASSSTQGQYFGPGTRLTVT.

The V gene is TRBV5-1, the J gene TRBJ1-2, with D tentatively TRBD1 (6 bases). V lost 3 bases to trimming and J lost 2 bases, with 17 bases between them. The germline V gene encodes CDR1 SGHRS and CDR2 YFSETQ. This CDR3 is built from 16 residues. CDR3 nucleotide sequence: TGCGCCAGCAGCTCAAATTCCGGGACATACAACTATGGCTACACCTTC. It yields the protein CASSSNSGTYNYGYTF.

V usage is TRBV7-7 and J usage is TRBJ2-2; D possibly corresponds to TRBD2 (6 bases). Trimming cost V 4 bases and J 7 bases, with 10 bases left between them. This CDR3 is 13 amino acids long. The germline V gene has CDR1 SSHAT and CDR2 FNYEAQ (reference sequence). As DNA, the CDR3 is TGTGCCAGCAGCTCGCTGGAGGGCGGGGAGCTGTTTTTT. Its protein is CASSSLEGGELFF.

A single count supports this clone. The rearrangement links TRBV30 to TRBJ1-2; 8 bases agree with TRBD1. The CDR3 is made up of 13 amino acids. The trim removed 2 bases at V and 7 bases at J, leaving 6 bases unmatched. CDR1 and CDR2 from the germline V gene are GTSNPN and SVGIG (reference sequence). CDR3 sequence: CAWSPTGVGGYTF. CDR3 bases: TGTGCCTGGAGTCCGACAGGGGTAGGTGGCTACACCTTC.

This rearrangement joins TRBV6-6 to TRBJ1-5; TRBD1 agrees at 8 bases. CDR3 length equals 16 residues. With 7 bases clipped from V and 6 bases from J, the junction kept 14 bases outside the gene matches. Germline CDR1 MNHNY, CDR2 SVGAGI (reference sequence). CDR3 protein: CASTLSQGALGQPQHF. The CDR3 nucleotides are TGTGCCAGCACCCTTAGCCAGGGGGCGCTGGGTCAGCCCCAGCATTTT.

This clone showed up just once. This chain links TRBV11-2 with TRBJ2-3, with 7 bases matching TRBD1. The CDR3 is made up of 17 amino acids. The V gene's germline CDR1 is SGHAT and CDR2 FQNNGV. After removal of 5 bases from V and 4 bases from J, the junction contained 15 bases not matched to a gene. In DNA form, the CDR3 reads TGTGCCAGCAGCATCCCCCGGCGGACAGGAGTGCCAGATACGCAGTATTTT. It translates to CASSIPRRTGVPDTQYF.

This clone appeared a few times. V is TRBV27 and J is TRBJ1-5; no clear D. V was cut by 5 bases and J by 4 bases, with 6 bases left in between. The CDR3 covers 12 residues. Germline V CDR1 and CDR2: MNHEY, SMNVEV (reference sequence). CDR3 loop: CASSRGNQPQHF. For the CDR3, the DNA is TGTGCCAGCAGTCGAGGGAATCAGCCCCAGCATTTT.

CDR3 in amino acids: CASSQAGSGGYEQYF. In DNA, the CDR3 is TGTGCCAGCAGCCAAGCTGGTAGCGGGGGATACGAGCAGTACTTC. The chain carries TRBV4-2 and TRBJ2-7; TRBD2 agrees at 9 bases. This CDR3 spans 15 amino acids. In germline, CDR1 is LGHNA, CDR2 YNFKEQ. V dropped 1 base and J dropped 4; count of bases not matched to a gene: 5.

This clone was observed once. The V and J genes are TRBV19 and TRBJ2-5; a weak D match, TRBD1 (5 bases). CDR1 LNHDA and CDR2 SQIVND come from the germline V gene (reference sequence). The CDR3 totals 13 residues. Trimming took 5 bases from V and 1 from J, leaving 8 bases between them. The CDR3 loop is CASSPDTQETQYF. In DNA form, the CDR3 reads TGTGCCAGTAGTCCGGACACCCAAGAGACCCAGTACTTC. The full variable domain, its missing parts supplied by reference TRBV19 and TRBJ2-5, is DGGITQSPKYLFRKEGQNVTLSCEQNLNHDAMYWYRQDPGQGLRLIYYSQIVNDFQKGDIAEGYSVSREKKESFPLTVTSAQKNPTAFYLCASSPDTQETQYFGPGTRLLVL.

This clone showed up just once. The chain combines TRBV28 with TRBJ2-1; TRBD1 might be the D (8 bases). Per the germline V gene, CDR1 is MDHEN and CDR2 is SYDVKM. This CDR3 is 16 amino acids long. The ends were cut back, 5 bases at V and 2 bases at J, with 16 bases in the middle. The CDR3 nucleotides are TGTGCCAGCAGTGGAATACAGGGGGGGCCCTACAATGAGCAGTTCTTC. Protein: CASSGIQGGPYNEQFF.

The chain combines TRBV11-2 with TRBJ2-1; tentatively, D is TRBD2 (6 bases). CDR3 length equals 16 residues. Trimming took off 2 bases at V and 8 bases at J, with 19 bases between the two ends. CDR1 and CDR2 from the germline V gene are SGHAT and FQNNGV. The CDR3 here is CASSLRVDYLIDEQFF. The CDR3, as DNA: TGTGCCAGCAGCTTAAGAGTGGACTACCTCATAGATGAGCAGTTCTTC.

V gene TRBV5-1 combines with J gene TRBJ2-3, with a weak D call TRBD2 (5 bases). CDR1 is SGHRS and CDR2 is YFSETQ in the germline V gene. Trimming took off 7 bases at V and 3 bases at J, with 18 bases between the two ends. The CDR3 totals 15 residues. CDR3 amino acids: CASGPMGSVTDTQYF. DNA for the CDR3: TGCGCCAGCGGGCCGATGGGGAGTGTTACAGATACGCAGTATTTT.

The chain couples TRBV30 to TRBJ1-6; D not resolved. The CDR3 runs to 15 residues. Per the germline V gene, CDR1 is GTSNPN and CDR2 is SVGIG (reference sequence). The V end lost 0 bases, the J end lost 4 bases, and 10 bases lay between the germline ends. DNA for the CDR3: TGTGCCTGGAGTGTCCCCACAATTTATAATTCACCCCTCCACTTT. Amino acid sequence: CAWSVPTIYNSPLHF.